This TCR beta chain came from a study of CD8 T cells in ankylosing spondylitis (dated by TCRdb to about 2017). With respect to the entire study: The study profiled T cell receptor beta repertoires in healthy donors and ankylosing spondylitis patients to find disease-linked TCR variants. The whole study cohort included over 85 healthy donors and about two dozen ankylosing spondylitis patients. Peripheral blood samples were taken, and synovial fluid was additionally collected from ankylosing spondylitis patients. General study outcomes and caveats: A CD8+ phenotype was shown by the disease-linked clones, which were found at relatively low frequencies in peripheral blood. Some TCR beta motif variants had previously been reported in synovial fluid and blood of reactive arthritis patients, which suggested common disease-initiation mechanisms. A TCR beta motif of about eight highly homologous amino acid variants appeared characteristic of blood from ankylosing spondylitis patients. Significant enrichment of the disease-linked clones was reported in matched synovial fluid samples from ankylosing spondylitis patients.

The junction shows trimming of 6 bases on V and 7 bases on J, plus 22 bases between the germline ends. From the germline V gene, CDR1 is LGHNT and CDR2 is FRNRAP. The CDR3 starts with the cysteine, ends with the phenylalanine, and has 16 residues. Of the read, only the CDR3 DNA is kept; its 48 bases are in frame from base 1. This clonotype was counted at least ten times. The antigen it recognizes is unknown. No base quality information exists; no much larger clone differs at one position. TCRdb records Illumina HiSeq 2500 as the sequencer. Quantitative 5'-RACE with molecular barcodes was the method used to prepare the TCR beta libraries. The authors' pipeline ran thus. A new computational method, built on a probabilistic model of VDJ rearrangement, was used to identify disease-linked TCR variants. TCRdb reanalyzed the raw reads on its own, using fastp at Q25 for trimming and MiXCR for clone calling, and kept in-frame beta chains. Rows with a matching CDR3 protein are joined into one entry that keeps the most common DNA and genes. The V and J calls and clone size come from TCRdb's table, not from the authors' own analysis. The sample table contains fewer than 450,000 distinct CDR3 sequences; only one count was recorded for roughly 15% of them. Of the sample, just over 1% is held by the ten largest clones.

The sample consisted of blood, either unsorted or a sorted T cell fraction (not recorded which). The rearranged segments are TRBV12-5 and TRBJ1-5, and possibly TRBD1, on 5 matching bases. This sequence originates from a male donor with ankylosing spondylitis. The CDR3 protein: CASGPPGTTLNQPQHF. In nucleotides, the sequence is TGTGCTAGTGGACCCCCCGGGACGACATTAAACCAGCCCCAGCATTTT.